The 14 T cell receptor beta chains presented below share a single source sample, sequenced in a study of cytomegalovirus exposure and HLA in healthy donors. Some clones are missing from TCRdb's copy, which holds only in-frame ones; the method was immunoSEQ multiplex PCR. The table lists around 300,000 clones, roughly 90% of them singletons, with about 0.99% in the top ten. The sample was PBMCs. Every receptor here comes from a young woman in good health and CMV-seronegative.

The chain employs TRBV5-1 and TRBJ2-7, with 12 bases matching TRBD2. The CDR3 spans 18 residues. Germline lookup yields CDR1 SGHRS and CDR2 YFSETQ. Trimming took 2 bases from V and 2 from J; bases not matched to a gene: 11. This chain's CDR3 is CASSFRGLAGSPTYEQYF. DNA of the CDR3: TGCGCCAGCAGCTTTCGGGGACTAGCGGGCAGCCCAACCTACGAGCAGTACTTC.

This clone came up a few times. This rearrangement joins TRBV2 to TRBJ2-7; 15 bases agree with TRBD2. In germline, CDR1 is SNHLY, CDR2 FYNNEI. With V trimmed by 6 bases and J by 4 bases, 4 bases remained unmatched. This CDR3 is built from 15 residues. The CDR3 is CASSQGLAGGYEQYF. The CDR3 DNA sequence: TGTGCCAGCAGCCAAGGACTAGCGGGAGGGTACGAGCAGTACTTC.

J is TRBJ2-7 and V is TRBV7-6; 10 positions agree with TRBD2. This CDR3 has 15 residues. V lost 5 bases to trimming and J lost 2 bases; unmatched junction nucleotides: 6. The V gene's germline CDR1 is SGHVS and CDR2 FNYEAQ. CDR3 sequence reads: CASSRGLAETYEQYF. The CDR3 region has the DNA TGTGCCAGCAGCCGTGGACTAGCGGAAACCTACGAGCAGTACTTC.

The chain has TRBV18 and TRBJ1-1, with TRBD1 matching 10 bases. The V gene end was trimmed by 1 base and the J gene end by 6 bases; junction bases not matched to a gene: 2. The germline CDR1 and CDR2 sequences are KGHSH and LQKENI. The CDR3 loop spans 14 amino acids. CDR3 in amino acids: CASSPRDRGAEAFF. DNA for the CDR3: TGTGCCAGCTCACCACGGGACAGGGGCGCTGAAGCTTTCTTT. Supplemented by reference TRBV18 and TRBJ1-1, the full variable domain reads NAGVMQNPRHLVRRRGQEARLRCSPMKGHSHVYWYRQLPEEGLKFMVYLQKENIIDESGMPKERFSAEFPKEGPSILRIQQVVRGDSAAYFCASSPRDRGAEAFFGQGTRLTVV.

The rearrangement joins TRBV28 to TRBJ2-7; D uncertain. The germline V gene encodes CDR1 MDHEN and CDR2 SYDVKM. CDR3 length equals 13 residues. V lost 4 bases to trimming and J lost 2 bases, with 9 bases between them. CDR3 bases: TGTGCCAGCAGTTCAACACAGACCTACGAGCAGTACTTC. This translates into CASSSTQTYEQYF. Combining the CDR3 with reference TRBV28 and TRBJ2-7 gives the whole variable domain DVKVTQSSRYLVKRTGEKVFLECVQDMDHENMFWYRQDPGLGLRLIYFSYDVKMKEKGDIPEGYSVSREKKERFSLILESASTNQTSMYLCASSSTQTYEQYFGPGTRLTVT.

The chain uses TRBV5-4 and TRBJ2-7; TRBD2 matches at 14 bases. Germline CDR1 is SGHNT and CDR2 is YYREEE (reference sequence). The CDR3 runs 15 residues. The ends lost 7 bases at V and 3 bases at J; junction bases unmatched: 6. CDR3 amino acids: CASAGLAGDNYEQYF. As DNA, the CDR3 is TGTGCCAGCGCGGGACTAGCGGGAGACAACTACGAGCAGTACTTC.

The V call is TRBV28, the J call TRBJ1-6, with 10 bases fitting TRBD1. J was trimmed by 7 bases and V by 4 bases; bases with no gene match: 4. Germline V gene lookup returns CDR1 MDHEN and CDR2 SYDVKM. The CDR3 consists of 15 residues. The DNA of the CDR3 is TGTGCCAGCAGTTCCGAGACAGGGGGCAATTCACCCCTCCACTTT. Protein product: CASSSETGGNSPLHF.

CDR3 sequence reads: CASSGPGTGGKTYGYTF. Here the CDR3 DNA reads TGTGCCAGCAGCGGGCCGGGGACAGGGGGCAAAACCTATGGCTACACCTTC. This rearrangement joins TRBV9 to TRBJ1-2; 12 nucleotides align to TRBD1. The CDR3 is made up of 17 amino acids. The germline V gene has CDR1 SGDLS and CDR2 YYNGEE. J was trimmed by 4 bases and V by 3 bases; bases with no gene match: 10.

This clone was detected only a few times. J is TRBJ1-5 and V is TRBV28; no clear D. Germline CDR1 and CDR2: MDHEN and SYDVKM. This CDR3 has 13 amino acids. Trimming pared 10 bases from V and 4 bases from J, leaving 14 bases between. CDR3 nucleotides: TGTGCCACAGCGAGTCATCTAAATCAGCCCCAGCATTTT. Residues: CATASHLNQPQHF.

This clone was seen a handful of times. This chain uses TRBV6-1 with TRBJ1-1, with 12 bases matching TRBD1. The CDR3 has 15 residues. J lost 6 bases, V lost 7 bases, and 9 bases had no gene match. Germline lookup yields CDR1 MNHNS and CDR2 SASEGT. For the CDR3, the DNA is TGTGCCAGCACGCGGGACAGGGGGCTTATCGCTGAAGCTTTCTTT. It encodes CASTRDRGLIAEAFF.

The rearrangement links TRBV19 to TRBJ2-6, with 7 bases that match TRBD1. Germline values: CDR1 LNHDA, CDR2 SQIVND (reference sequence). Unmatched junction bases numbered 1, after V lost 1 base and J lost 10 bases. The CDR3 is made up of 13 amino acids. The CDR3, as DNA: TGTGCCAGTAGTATAGGGACAGGTAACGTCCTGACTTTC. This translates into CASSIGTGNVLTF.

The chain joins TRBV9 to TRBJ1-2, with a possible D match to TRBD1 (5 bases). The CDR3 totals 15 residues. The V and J ends lost 3 bases and 2 bases respectively, with 14 bases between them. CDR1 and CDR2 from the germline V gene are SGDLS and YYNGEE. CDR3 sequence (DNA): TGTGCCAGCAGCGCCGTGGGGCAGAAAAACTATGGCTACACCTTC. It encodes CASSAVGQKNYGYTF.

This chain connects TRBV25-1 to TRBJ2-7; 9 bases line up with TRBD2. Germline loops: CDR1 MGHDK, CDR2 SYGVNS. J was trimmed by 0 bases and V by 8 bases; bases with no gene match: 2. The length of the CDR3 is 13 residues. In DNA, the CDR3 is TGTGCCAGCCAAGCGGGAGGCTCCTACGAGCAGTACTTC. This translates into CASQAGGSYEQYF.

The chain uses TRBV15 and TRBJ2-3; the D gene is possibly TRBD1 (5 bases). The germline V and J ends were trimmed by 9 bases and 2 bases, with 12 bases remaining between them. Germline V gene lookup returns CDR1 LNHNV and CDR2 YYDKDF (reference sequence). The length of the CDR3 is 13 residues. The CDR3 loop is CATGQGITDTQYF. In DNA, the CDR3 is TGTGCCACAGGGCAGGGTATCACAGATACGCAGTATTTT.